These T cell receptor beta chains were read from a single sample in a study of T cells in Graves' hyperthyroidism and ophthalmopathy. TCRdb analysed the multiplex PCR reads with MiXCR anew, one entry per CDR3 protein. The table includes about 720,000 distinct CDR3 sequences, around 19% detected once. The sequencing sample was made of blood. All receptors come from a woman between 50 and 59 years old with Graves' hyperthyroidism that later progressed to Graves' ophthalmopathy. Both conserved end residues are part of each CDR3. The D gene is left open where the match is weak. The size entry is marked missing in some rows and otherwise reads once, few, many or a size class.

d_gene	len	v_gene	abundance	j_gene	CDR3aa	CDR3nt
NA	14	TRBV27	many	TRBJ2-1	CASSLTAGYNEQFF	TGTGCCAGCAGTTTAACGGCAGGGTACAATGAGCAGTTCTTC
TRBD2	14	TRBV18	many	TRBJ2-7	CASSPGTTSYEQYF	TGTGCCAGCTCACCCGGGACTACCTCCTACGAGCAGTACTTC
NA	11	TRBV30	many	TRBJ2-5	CAWTGQETQYF	TGTGCCTGGACAGGGCAAGAGACCCAGTACTTC
TRBD2	16	TRBV5-1	few	TRBJ2-3	CASRRTSGELTDTQYF	TGCGCCAGCAGGAGGACTAGCGGGGAATTAACAGATACGCAGTATTTT
TRBD2	15	TRBV6-1	many	TRBJ2-3	CASSVGGTSTDTQYF	TGTGCCAGCAGTGTCGGGGGGACTAGCACAGATACGCAGTATTTT
NA	12	TRBV7-9	NA	TRBJ2-7	CASSLIGHEQYF	TGTGCCAGCAGCTTGATCGGCCACGAGCAGTACTTC
NA	12	TRBV2	many	TRBJ2-7	CASSSESYEQYF	TGTGCCAGCTCTAGCGAGTCCTACGAGCAGTACTTC
NA	14	TRBV20-1	once	TRBJ2-3	CSATSDPAFYTQYF	TGCAGTGCTACCTCCGACCCCGCGTTTTATACGCAGTATTTT
TRBD1	15	TRBV20-1	NA	TRBJ1-2	CSASTPGGSDYGYTF	TGCAGTGCTTCAACACCAGGGGGCAGTGACTATGGCTACACCTTC
NA	14	TRBV6-1	NA	TRBJ1-4	CASTPGPLNEKLFF	TGTGCCTCTACCCCGGGACCCCTTAATGAAAAACTGTTTTTT
TRBD1	18	TRBV20-1	many	TRBJ2-7	CSARMVGQGALSPYEQYF	TGCAGTGCTCGCATGGTGGGACAGGGGGCCCTATCCCCCTACGAGCAGTACTTC
TRBD1	16	TRBV7-6	few	TRBJ2-5	CASSLALQGAGKTQYF	TGTGCCAGCAGCTTAGCACTACAGGGGGCAGGAAAGACCCAGTACTTC
NA	13	TRBV9	many	TRBJ2-5	CASSVAGWETQYF	TGTGCCAGCAGCGTAGCAGGGTGGGAGACCCAGTACTTC
NA	14	TRBV12-3/TRBV12-4	NA	TRBJ2-7	CASSPNRGGYEQYF	TGTGCCAGCAGTCCTAACAGGGGGGGCTACGAGCAGTACTTC
NA	15	TRBV12-3/TRBV12-4	many	TRBJ2-3	CASSLGDISTDTQYF	TGTGCCAGCAGTTTGGGGGATATTAGCACAGATACGCAGTATTTT
NA	13	TRBV20-1	NA	TRBJ2-7	CSARLGWNYEQYF	TGCAGTGCTAGGCTAGGGTGGAACTACGAGCAGTACTTC
NA	14	TRBV6-5	few	TRBJ1-6	CASSYSVREWALHF	TGTGCCAGCAGTTACTCGGTACGGGAGTGGGCCCTCCACTTT
NA	15	TRBV7-2	many	TRBJ2-5	CASSSQGGVQETQYF	TGTGCCAGCAGCAGCCAAGGGGGGGTGCAAGAGACCCAGTACTTC
NA	16	TRBV7-3	few	TRBJ2-1	CASSSGGRSAPNEQFF	TGTGCCAGCAGCTCCGGGGGGCGGTCGGCACCCAATGAGCAGTTCTTC
NA	18	TRBV7-3	many	TRBJ2-1	CASSLGPPGRLRINEQFF	TGTGCCAGCAGCTTAGGCCCACCGGGACGGCTACGCATCAATGAGCAGTTCTTC
NA	12	TRBV30	many	TRBJ1-2	CAWSHNRAGYTF	TGTGCCTGGAGTCACAACAGGGCTGGCTACACCTTC
NA	17	TRBV20-1	many	TRBJ1-5	CSAREPRDTTSNQPQHF	TGCAGTGCTAGAGAGCCGAGGGACACCACAAGCAATCAGCCCCAGCATTTT
NA	14	TRBV12-3/TRBV12-4	NA	TRBJ1-1	CASSFYGLNTEAFF	TGTGCCAGCAGTTTTTACGGATTGAACACTGAAGCTTTCTTT
TRBD2	16	TRBV15	NA	TRBJ2-5	CATSPGGLDWKETQYF	TGTGCCACCAGCCCTGGCGGACTAGATTGGAAAGAGACCCAGTACTTC
TRBD1	16	TRBV7-6	few	TRBJ1-6	CASSPTIQGARSPLHF	TGTGCCAGCAGTCCTACAATACAGGGGGCGCGTTCACCCCTCCACTTT
NA	16	TRBV11-2	many	TRBJ2-5	CASSLAAGRLQETQYF	TGTGCCAGCAGCTTAGCGGCTGGACGGCTTCAAGAGACCCAGTACTTC
NA	15	TRBV30	few	TRBJ1-2	CAWSIPGRSPYGYTF	TGTGCCTGGAGTATCCCGGGACGCAGCCCCTATGGCTACACCTTC
NA	13	TRBV2	NA	TRBJ1-1	CASSEMQSPGDFF	TGTGCCAGCAGTGAAATGCAGTCCCCTGGGGACTTCTTT
NA	15	TRBV7-9	NA	TRBJ1-2	CASSPRLTGQDGYTF	TGTGCCAGCAGCCCCCGCCTAACAGGGCAGGATGGCTACACCTTC
TRBD1	17	TRBV20-1	many	TRBJ1-5	CSARDEKGQVHNQPQHF	TGCAGTGCTAGAGATGAGAAAGGACAGGTCCACAATCAGCCCCAGCATTTT
NA	13	TRBV4-2	many	TRBJ2-2	CASSQQVTGELFF	TGTGCCAGCAGCCAACAAGTTACCGGGGAGCTGTTTTTT
NA	14	TRBV4-1	NA	TRBJ2-1	CASSQVEVVNEQFF	TGCGCCAGCAGCCAAGTTGAGGTGGTCAATGAGCAGTTCTTC
NA	12	TRBV7-8	NA	TRBJ1-1	CASSSGHGEAFF	TGTGCCAGCAGTTCGGGCCACGGAGAAGCTTTCTTT
NA	18	TRBV18	few	TRBJ2-2	CASSPLGLGSSNTGELFF	TGTGCCAGCTCACCACTGGGCCTAGGTTCTTCGAACACCGGGGAGCTGTTTTTT
NA	12	TRBV7-8	few	TRBJ1-5	CASSHPYQPQHF	TGTGCCAGCAGCCATCCATATCAGCCCCAGCATTTT
NA	13	TRBV27	NA	TRBJ2-7	CASSSIDNYEQYF	TGTGCCAGCAGTTCCATCGACAACTACGAGCAGTACTTC
NA	13	TRBV6-1	NA	TRBJ2-2	CASMGPYTGELFF	TGTGCCAGCATGGGTCCGTACACCGGGGAGCTGTTTTTT
TRBD1	16	TRBV3-1	few	TRBJ2-7	CASSQLLRDRDHEQYF	TGTGCCAGCAGCCAACTACTCCGGGACAGGGACCACGAGCAGTACTTC
NA	15	TRBV2	few	TRBJ2-5	CASRLRDFLKETQYF	TGTGCCAGCAGGCTCCGGGACTTCCTTAAAGAGACCCAGTACTTC
NA	10	TRBV11-2	few	TRBJ1-1	CASSLEEIFF	TGTGCCAGCAGCTTAGAAGAGATTTTCTTT
NA	16	TRBV7-9	NA	TRBJ1-1	CASSPTPGSMNTEAFF	TGTGCCAGCAGCCCCACCCCAGGCAGTATGAACACTGAAGCTTTCTTT
NA	12	TRBV25-1	NA	TRBJ1-1	CASSDPGTEAFF	TGTGCCAGCAGTGACCCGGGGACTGAAGCTTTCTTT
NA	14	TRBV3-1	many	TRBJ1-5	CASSHGRQEQPQHF	TGTGCCAGCAGCCACGGGAGACAGGAGCAGCCCCAGCATTTT
NA	14	TRBV5-1	few	TRBJ1-1	CASSLGPMVPEAFF	TGCGCCAGCAGCTTGGGGCCGATGGTTCCTGAAGCTTTCTTT
NA	13	TRBV20-1	NA	TRBJ1-2	CSAPFEGRDGYTF	TGCAGTGCTCCGTTCGAGGGAAGAGACGGCTACACCTTC